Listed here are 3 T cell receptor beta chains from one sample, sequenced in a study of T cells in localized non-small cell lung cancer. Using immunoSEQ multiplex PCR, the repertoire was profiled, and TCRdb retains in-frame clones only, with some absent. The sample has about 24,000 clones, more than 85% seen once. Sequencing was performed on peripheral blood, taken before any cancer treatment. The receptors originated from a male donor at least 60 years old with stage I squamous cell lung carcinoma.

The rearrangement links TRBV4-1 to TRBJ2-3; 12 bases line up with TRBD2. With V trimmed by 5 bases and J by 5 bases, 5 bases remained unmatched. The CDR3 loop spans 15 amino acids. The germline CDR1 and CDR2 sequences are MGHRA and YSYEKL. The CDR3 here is CASSLRLAGVDTQYF. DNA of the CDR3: TGCGCCAGCAGCTTGCGACTAGCGGGGGTAGATACGCAGTATTTT.

CDR3: CASGGQGYNEQFF. The CDR3 coding sequence is TGTGCCAGCGGGGGCCAGGGTTACAATGAGCAGTTCTTC. The gene calls are TRBV2 and TRBJ2-1, with D maybe TRBD1 (6 bases). Germline-derived CDR1 and CDR2 are SNHLY and FYNNEI. V was cut by 8 bases and J by 4 bases, with 12 bases left in between. The CDR3 spans 13 residues. The full variable domain, with the rest looked up from reference TRBV2 and TRBJ2-1, is EPEVTQTPSHQVTQMGQEVILRCVPISNHLYFYWYRQILGQKVEFLVSFYNNEISEKSEIFDDQFSVERPDGSNFTLKIRSTKLEDSAMYFCASGGQGYNEQFFGPGTRLTVL.

CDR3: CASSLSAGGPAYEQYF. In DNA form, the CDR3 reads TGTGCCAGCAGTTTATCCGCGGGAGGGCCTGCCTACGAGCAGTACTTC. The gene calls are TRBV27 and TRBJ2-7; 9 nucleotides line up with TRBD2. The CDR3 is made up of 16 amino acids. Losses at the gene ends were 0 bases for V and 2 bases for J; bases not matched to a gene: 5. The germline V gene has CDR1 MNHEY and CDR2 SMNVEV (reference sequence).